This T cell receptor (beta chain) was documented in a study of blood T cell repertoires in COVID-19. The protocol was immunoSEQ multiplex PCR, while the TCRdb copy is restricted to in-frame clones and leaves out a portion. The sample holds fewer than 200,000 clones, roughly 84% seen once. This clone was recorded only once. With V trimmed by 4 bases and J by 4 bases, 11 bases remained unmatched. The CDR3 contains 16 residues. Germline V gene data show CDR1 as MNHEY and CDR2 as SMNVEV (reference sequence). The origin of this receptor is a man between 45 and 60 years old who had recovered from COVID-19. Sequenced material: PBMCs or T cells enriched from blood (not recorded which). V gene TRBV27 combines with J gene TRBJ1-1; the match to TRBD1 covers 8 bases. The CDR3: CASSYRYTGGVTEAFF. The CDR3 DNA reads TGTGCCAGCAGTTACCGATATACAGGGGGTGTCACTGAAGCTTTCTTT.